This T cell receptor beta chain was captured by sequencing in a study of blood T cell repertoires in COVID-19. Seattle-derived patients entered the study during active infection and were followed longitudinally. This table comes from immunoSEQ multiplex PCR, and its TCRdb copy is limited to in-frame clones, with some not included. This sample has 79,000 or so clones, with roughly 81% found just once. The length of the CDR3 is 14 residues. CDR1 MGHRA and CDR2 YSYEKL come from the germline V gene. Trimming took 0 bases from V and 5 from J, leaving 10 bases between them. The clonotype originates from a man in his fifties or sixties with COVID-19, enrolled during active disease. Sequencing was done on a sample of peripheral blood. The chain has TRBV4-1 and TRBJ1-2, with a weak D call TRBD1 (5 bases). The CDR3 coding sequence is TGCGCCAGCAGCCAAGATAACGGGGGTTATGGCTACACCTTC. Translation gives CASSQDNGGYGYTF.